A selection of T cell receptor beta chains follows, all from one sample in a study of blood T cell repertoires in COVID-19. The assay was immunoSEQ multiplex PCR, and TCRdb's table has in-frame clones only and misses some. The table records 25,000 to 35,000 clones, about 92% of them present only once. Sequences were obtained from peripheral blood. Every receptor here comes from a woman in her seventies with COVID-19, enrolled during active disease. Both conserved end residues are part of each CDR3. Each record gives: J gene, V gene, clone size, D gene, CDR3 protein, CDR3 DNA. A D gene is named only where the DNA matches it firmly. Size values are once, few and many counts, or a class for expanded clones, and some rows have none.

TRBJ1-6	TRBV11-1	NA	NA	CASSPGLYNSPLHF	TGTGCCAGCAGCCCGGGACTTTATAATTCACCCCTCCACTTT
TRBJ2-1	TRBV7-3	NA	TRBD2	CASSLGTSGRGNEQFF	TGTGCCAGCAGCTTGGGGACTAGCGGGAGGGGTAATGAGCAGTTCTTC
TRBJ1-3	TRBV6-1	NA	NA	CASSESSGNTIYF	TGTGCCAGCAGTGAGAGCTCTGGAAACACCATATATTTT
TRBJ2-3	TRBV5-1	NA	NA	CASSLAGPWDTQYF	TGCGCCAGCAGCTTGGCAGGTCCCTGGGATACGCAGTATTTT
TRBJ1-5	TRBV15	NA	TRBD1	CATATGNSNQPQHF	TGTGCCACTGCGACAGGGAATAGCAATCAGCCCCAGCATTTT
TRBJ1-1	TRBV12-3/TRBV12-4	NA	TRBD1	CASSSTDRVEAFF	TGTGCCAGCAGTTCTACGGACAGGGTTGAAGCTTTCTTT
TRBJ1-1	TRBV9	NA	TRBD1	CASSPRTGGQGTEAFF	TGTGCCAGCAGCCCACGGACAGGGGGGCAGGGCACTGAAGCTTTCTTT
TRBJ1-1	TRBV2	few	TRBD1	CASTLTGQNTEAFF	TGTGCCAGCACTCTGACAGGGCAAAACACTGAAGCTTTCTTT
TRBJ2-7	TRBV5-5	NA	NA	CASSLVPASYEQYF	TGTGCCAGCAGCTTGGTCCCCGCGTCCTACGAGCAGTACTTC
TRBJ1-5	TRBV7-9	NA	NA	CASSSDLVQPQHF	TGTGCCAGCAGCTCCGACTTAGTTCAGCCCCAGCATTTT
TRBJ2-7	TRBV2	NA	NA	CASIDQGGWSEQYF	TGTGCCAGCATTGACCAGGGGGGCTGGTCCGAGCAGTACTTC
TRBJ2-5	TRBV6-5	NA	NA	CASSYVVAGQETQYF	TGTGCCAGCAGTTACGTTGTAGCAGGGCAAGAGACCCAGTACTTC
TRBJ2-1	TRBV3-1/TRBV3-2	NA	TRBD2	CASSHGTRIDYNEQFF	TGTGCCAGCAGCCACGGGACTAGGATCGACTACAATGAGCAGTTCTTC
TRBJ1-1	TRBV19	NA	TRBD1	CASTWDRSSNTEAFF	TGTGCCAGTACCTGGGACAGATCGTCGAACACTGAAGCTTTCTTT
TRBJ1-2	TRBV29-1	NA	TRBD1	CSVSPGQRSGGYTF	TGCAGCGTATCTCCGGGACAGAGATCCGGGGGCTACACCTTC
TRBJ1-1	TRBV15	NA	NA	CATSRDLAGTEAFF	TGTGCCACCAGCAGAGATTTGGCAGGCACTGAAGCTTTCTTT
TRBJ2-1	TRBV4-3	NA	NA	CASSQDMGLSSNEQFF	TGCGCCAGCAGCCAAGATATGGGACTCTCCTCCAATGAGCAGTTCTTC
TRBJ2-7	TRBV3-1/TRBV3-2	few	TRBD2	CASSQETISGGPNLWASYEQYF	TGTGCCAGCAGCCAAGAAACAATTTCGGGAGGGCCTAATTTGTGGGCCTCCTACGAGCAGTACTTC
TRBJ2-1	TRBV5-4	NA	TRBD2	CASSFRAGTTYNEQFF	TGTGCCAGCAGCTTCAGAGCGGGAACCACCTACAATGAGCAGTTCTTC
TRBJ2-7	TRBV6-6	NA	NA	CASSPAGRGEQYF	TGTGCCAGCAGTCCGGCAGGGCGGGGCGAGCAGTACTTC
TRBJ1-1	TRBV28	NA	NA	CASSSPARGDTEAFF	TGTGCCAGCAGTTCCCCTGCTCGGGGGGACACTGAAGCTTTCTTT
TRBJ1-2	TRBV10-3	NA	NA	CAISGWTELEGYTF	TGTGCCATCAGTGGGTGGACAGAACTAGAGGGCTACACCTTC
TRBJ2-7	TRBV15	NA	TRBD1	CATSRGTGVFYEQYF	TGTGCCACCAGCAGAGGGACAGGGGTTTTTTACGAGCAGTACTTC
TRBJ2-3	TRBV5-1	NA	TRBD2	CASSSASGSTDTQYF	TGCGCCAGCAGCTCCGCTAGCGGGAGCACAGATACGCAGTATTTT
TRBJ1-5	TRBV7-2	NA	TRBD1	CASSETRTGPNQPQHF	TGTGCCAGCAGCGAAACCCGGACAGGGCCCAATCAGCCCCAGCATTTT
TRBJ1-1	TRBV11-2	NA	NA	CASSLAGPEAFF	TGTGCCAGCAGCTTAGCCGGTCCTGAAGCTTTCTTT
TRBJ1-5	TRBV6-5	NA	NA	CASSTSLSQPQHF	TGTGCCAGCAGTACCTCCCTTAGTCAGCCCCAGCATTTT
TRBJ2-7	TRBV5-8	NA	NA	CASSPRIEQYF	TGTGCCAGCAGCCCGCGGATAGAGCAGTACTTC
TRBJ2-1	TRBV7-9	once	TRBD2	CASSPSGSFYNEQFF	TGTGCCAGCAGCCCGAGCGGGAGTTTCTACAATGAGCAGTTCTTC
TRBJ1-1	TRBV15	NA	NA	CATSGSGRRTEAFF	TGTGCCACCAGCGGTTCAGGGCGGCGCACTGAAGCTTTCTTT
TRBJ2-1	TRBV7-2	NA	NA	CASSLVFSGFNNEQFF	TGTGCCAGCAGCTTAGTTTTCAGCGGGTTTAACAATGAGCAGTTCTTC
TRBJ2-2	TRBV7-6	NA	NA	CASSLGHRNTGELFF	TGTGCCAGCAGCTTAGGGCACAGGAACACCGGGGAGCTGTTTTTT
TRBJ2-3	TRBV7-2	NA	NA	CASSSVRDTQYF	TGTGCCAGCAGCTCAGTTCGAGATACGCAGTATTTT
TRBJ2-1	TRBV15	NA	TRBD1	CATSREDRAIDEQFF	TGTGCCACCAGCAGAGAAGACAGGGCCATCGATGAGCAGTTCTTC
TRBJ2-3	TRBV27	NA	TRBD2	CASRGLAGVPDTQYF	TGTGCCAGCAGGGGACTAGCGGGAGTACCAGATACGCAGTATTTT
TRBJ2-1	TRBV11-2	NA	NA	CASSLDHQYRYNEQFF	TGTGCCAGCAGCTTAGATCACCAGTACCGTTACAATGAGCAGTTCTTC
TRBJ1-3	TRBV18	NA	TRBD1	CASSPIVDRARGNTIYF	TGTGCCAGCTCACCAATAGTCGACAGGGCGCGAGGAAACACCATATATTTT
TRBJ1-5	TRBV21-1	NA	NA	CASPGQLNQPQHF	TGTGCCAGCCCGGGACAACTCAATCAGCCCCAGCATTTT
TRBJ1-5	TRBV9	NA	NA	CASSPGPGNNQPQHF	TGTGCCAGCAGCCCAGGGCCAGGGAACAATCAGCCCCAGCATTTT
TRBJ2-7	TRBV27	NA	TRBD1	CASRGTVESYEQYF	TGTGCCAGCAGGGGGACAGTCGAATCCTACGAGCAGTACTTC
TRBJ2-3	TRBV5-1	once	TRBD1	CASTYRQGRTDTQYF	TGCGCCAGCACCTATCGACAGGGGAGAACAGATACGCAGTATTTT
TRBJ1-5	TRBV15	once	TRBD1	CATSIRQGDQPQHF	TGTGCCACCAGCATACGACAGGGAGATCAGCCCCAGCATTTT
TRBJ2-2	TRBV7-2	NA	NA	CASSLVVWQAGELFF	TGTGCCAGCAGCTTAGTCGTCTGGCAGGCCGGGGAGCTGTTTTTT
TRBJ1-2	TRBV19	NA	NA	CASSIDPRRGYGYTF	TGTGCCAGTAGTATAGACCCCCGGCGCGGATATGGCTACACCTTC
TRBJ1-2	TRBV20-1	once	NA	CSAEKSYGYTF	TGCAGTGCTGAAAAGAGCTATGGCTACACCTTC
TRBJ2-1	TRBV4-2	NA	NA	CASSQRLLGGYNEQFF	TGTGCCAGCAGCCAAAGGTTACTAGGGGGATACAATGAGCAGTTCTTC
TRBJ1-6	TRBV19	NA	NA	CASSEQGFGSPLHF	TGTGCCAGTAGTGAACAGGGCTTTGGTTCACCCCTCCACTTT
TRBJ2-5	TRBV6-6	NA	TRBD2	CATRTSGGEETQYF	TGTGCCACCCGGACTAGCGGGGGGGAAGAGACCCAGTACTTC
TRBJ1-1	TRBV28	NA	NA	CASSSGGTGLNTEAFF	TGTGCCAGCAGTTCGGGAGGGACGGGGCTGAACACTGAAGCTTTCTTT
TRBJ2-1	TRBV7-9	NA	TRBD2	CASSLAVAGDNEQFF	TGTGCCAGCAGCTTAGCGGTAGCGGGAGACAATGAGCAGTTCTTC
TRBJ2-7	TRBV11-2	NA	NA	CASSDTYIGGEQYF	TGTGCCAGCAGCGATACGTATATAGGGGGCGAGCAGTACTTC
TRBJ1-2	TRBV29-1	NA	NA	CSAGGGARGYTF	TGCAGCGCCGGTGGGGGGGCGCGGGGCTACACCTTC
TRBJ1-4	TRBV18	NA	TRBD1	CASSADRGTEKLFF	TGTGCCAGCTCCGCGGACAGGGGGACGGAAAAACTGTTTTTT
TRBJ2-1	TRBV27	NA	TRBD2	CASSFEGLVQFF	TGTGCCAGCAGTTTCGAAGGACTAGTTCAGTTCTTC
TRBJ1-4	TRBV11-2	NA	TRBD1	CASSRGQGSYEKLFF	TGTGCCAGCAGCCGGGGACAGGGGAGTTATGAAAAACTGTTTTTT
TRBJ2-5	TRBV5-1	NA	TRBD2	CASSLAPAGGGETQYF	TGCGCCAGCAGCTTGGCCCCAGCGGGAGGCGGGGAGACCCAGTACTTC
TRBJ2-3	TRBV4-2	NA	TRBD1	CASSQDRRDTQYF	TGTGCCAGCAGCCAGGACAGGAGGGATACGCAGTATTTT
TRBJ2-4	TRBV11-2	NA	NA	CASSLYSGDIQYF	TGTGCCAGCAGCTTGTACAGCGGAGACATTCAGTACTTC